These 28 T cell receptor beta chains came from one sample sequenced in a study of CD8+ T cells in alopecia areata. cDNA serving as the sequencing template came from extracted, reverse transcribed RNA. The table came from immunoSEQ multiplex PCR; TCRdb's copy has only in-frame clones and leaves some out. The table has about 180,000 clones, 45% to 60% seen once. Indicated treatment: oral pan-JAK inhibitor, 5-10 mg twice daily. This specimen was CD8+ T cells sorted from blood, taken around week 54, from a patient treated with tofacitinib. Every receptor here comes from a human donor with alopecia areata.

V gene TRBV27 combines with J gene TRBJ1-5, with a weak D call TRBD1 (6 bases). The CDR3 contains 13 residues. Trimming took off 5 bases at V and 7 bases at J, with 12 bases between the two ends. Germline values: CDR1 MNHEY, CDR2 SMNVEV (reference sequence). Here the CDR3 DNA reads TGTGCCAGCAGTCCTTACGGACAGCAGCCCCAGCATTTT. Encoded protein: CASSPYGQQPQHF.

The chain recombines TRBV11-2 with TRBJ2-4, with D possibly matching TRBD2 (5 bases). CDR3 length: 15 residues. Per germline, CDR1 SGHAT and CDR2 FQNNGV. V was clipped by 5 bases and J by 1 base, with 12 bases between them. CDR3 nucleotides: TGTGCCAGCAGCCGCCCTCCGGGGGCCAAAAACATTCAGTACTTC. This sequence encodes CASSRPPGAKNIQYF. The variable domain in full, with the rest retrieved from reference TRBV11-2 and TRBJ2-4, is EAGVAQSPRYKIIEKRQSVAFWCNPISGHATLYWYQQILGQGPKLLIQFQNNGVVDDSQLPKDRFSAERLKGVDSTLKIQPAKLEDSAVYLCASSRPPGAKNIQYFGAGTRLSVL.

This clone has more than one count but fewer than ten. CDR3 amino acids: CASSLMGTEAFF. DNA for the CDR3: TGTGCCAGCAGCTTAATGGGGACTGAAGCTTTCTTT. The chain employs TRBV7-6 and TRBJ1-1; D not certain. The CDR3 covers 12 residues. CDR1 is SGHVS and CDR2 is FNYEAQ in the germline V gene. V was pared by 2 bases and J by 5 bases, with 6 bases between.

The chain combines TRBV30 with TRBJ1-2; TRBD1 is a possible D gene (6 bases). V shed 2 bases and J shed 4 bases, with 20 bases lying between them. Germline V gene sequence: CDR1 GTSNPN, CDR2 SVGIG (reference sequence). This CDR3 has 16 amino acids. The DNA of the CDR3 is TGTGCCTGGAGTCCCACCCGGGACACGGACCCCTATGGCTACACCTTC. Translating it yields CAWSPTRDTDPYGYTF.

This clone was seen a few times. The chain recombines TRBV7-6 with TRBJ1-2, with 10 nucleotides matching TRBD1. J gave up 4 bases and V 5 bases, and 4 bases lay outside the gene matches. The germline gives CDR1 SGHVS, CDR2 FNYEAQ. The CDR3 consists of 14 residues. The CDR3 region is CASSPGQGTYGYTF. The CDR3 DNA sequence: TGTGCCAGCAGCCCGGGACAGGGGACCTATGGCTACACCTTC.

In nucleotides, the CDR3 is TGTGCCAGCAGCCAAGGGTATTTAGAGACCCAGTACTTC. Residues: CASSQGYLETQYF. This chain links TRBV4-2 with TRBJ2-5; D uncertain. The CDR3 length is 13 residues. CDR1 and CDR2 from the germline V gene are LGHNA and YNFKEQ. Trimming shortened V by 1 base and J by 4 bases, and 7 bases separated the two germline ends.

This clone showed up just a few times. This chain links TRBV11-2 with TRBJ2-1; 10 bases are shared with TRBD1. The CDR3 length is 16 residues. Germline-derived CDR1 and CDR2 are SGHAT and FQNNGV. V shed 5 bases, J shed 8 bases, and the junction held 12 bases outside the gene matches. CDR3 nucleotide sequence: TGTGCCAGCAGCCAACTTGCCGGGACAGGGGAGGATGAGCAGTTCTTC. This sequence encodes CASSQLAGTGEDEQFF.

In this sample, this clone turned up a few times. The chain uses TRBV29-1 and TRBJ2-7, with D maybe TRBD1 (6 bases). Trimming shortened V by 6 bases and J by 2 bases, and 11 bases separated the two germline ends. Germline V lookup: CDR1 SQVTM, CDR2 ANQGSEA. CDR3 size: 12 residues. CDR3 nucleotide sequence: TGCAGCGTGACAGGCCCGACCTACGAGCAGTACTTC. It yields the protein CSVTGPTYEQYF.

This sequence joins TRBV30 and TRBJ1-2, with a tentative D call TRBD1 (5 bases). CDR1 is GTSNPN, CDR2 SVGIG, per germline (reference sequence). Trimming took off 5 bases at V and 7 bases at J, with 17 bases between the two ends. This CDR3 is 13 amino acids long. The CDR3 sequence is CAWRDGSRPGYTF. The CDR3 bases are TGTGCCTGGCGGGACGGGTCCAGGCCTGGCTACACCTTC.

V and J are TRBV13 and TRBJ2-5; D not certain. From germline, CDR1 is PRHDT and CDR2 FYEKMQ (reference sequence). V gave up 5 bases and J gave up 5 bases, with 18 bases separating them. The CDR3 is 15 residues long. The CDR3 DNA follows: TGTGCCAGCAGCCGAGGTTTAGCAGTGCTGGAGACCCAGTACTTC. It yields the protein CASSRGLAVLETQYF.

On this clone: Within the sample, other DNA sequences also encode this same CDR3. The chain joins TRBV29-1 to TRBJ2-1; the D is unclear. Germline V gives CDR1 SQVTM, CDR2 ANQGSEA. Trimming pared 4 bases from V and 7 bases from J, leaving 5 bases between. This CDR3 is built from 10 residues. CDR3 in DNA: TGCAGCGTTGTCCGAAATGAGCAGTTCTTC. Translation gives CSVVRNEQFF.

The genes are TRBV19 and TRBJ1-5; D is possibly TRBD1 (6 bases). The germline V gene encodes CDR1 LNHDA and CDR2 SQIVND (reference sequence). Trimming left V 5 bases short and J 3 bases short, with 14 bases between. CDR3 length equals 15 residues. In DNA, the CDR3 is TGTGCCAGTAGTGTTACAGGGACCCACAATCAGCCCCAGCATTTT. Amino acid sequence: CASSVTGTHNQPQHF.

The genes are TRBV6-5 and TRBJ2-7; the D gene could be TRBD1 or TRBD2 (5 bases each). Germline assignment: CDR1 MNHEY and CDR2 SVGAGI. The CDR3 has 12 amino acids. The germline V and J ends were trimmed by 4 bases and 2 bases, with 6 bases remaining between them. CDR3 DNA sequence: TGTGCCAGCAGTTGGGGGACCTACGAGCAGTACTTC. The encoded protein is CASSWGTYEQYF.

This clone was seen more than once but under ten times. CDR3 in amino acids: CASSRSSYNEQFF. CDR3 nucleotide sequence: TGTGCCAGCAGCAGAAGCTCCTACAATGAGCAGTTCTTC. V gene TRBV5-4 combines with J gene TRBJ2-1; no reliable D call. V was clipped by 4 bases and J by 0 bases, with 5 bases between them. Germline values: CDR1 SGHNT, CDR2 YYREEE (reference sequence). CDR3 length: 13 residues.

This chain links TRBV7-8 with TRBJ1-5, with D possibly TRBD1 on 5 matching bases. Between the trimmed V and J ends, which lost 0 bases and 0 bases, there was a span of 12 bases. The CDR3 covers 17 residues. The germline V gene encodes CDR1 SGHVS and CDR2 FQNEAQ. The CDR3 here is CASSLAPGVYSNQPQHF. CDR3 in DNA: TGTGCCAGCAGCTTAGCCCCGGGGGTGTATAGCAATCAGCCCCAGCATTTT.

V is TRBV25-1 and J is TRBJ2-1; 14 bases map to TRBD2. Germline V CDR1 and CDR2: MGHDK, SYGVNS. This CDR3 region has 13 residues. V shed 7 bases, J shed 16 bases, and the junction held 9 bases outside the gene matches. CDR3 sequence: CASTPGLAGGQFF. In DNA form, the CDR3 reads TGTGCCAGCACCCCTGGACTAGCGGGGGGCCAATTCTTC.

The chain uses TRBV7-3 and TRBJ1-1; maybe TRBD1 (5 bases). Germline V gene lookup returns CDR1 SGHTA and CDR2 FQGTGA. The CDR3 loop spans 14 amino acids. V was cut by 5 bases and J by 4 bases, with 14 bases left in between. CDR3 protein: CASSLGVLGTEAFF. The CDR3 coding sequence is TGTGCCAGCAGCCTAGGGGTTCTGGGCACTGAAGCTTTCTTT.

The table lists this clone with a few counts. The gene calls are TRBV4-1 and TRBJ2-7, with a possible D match to TRBD2 (5 bases). The CDR3 has 14 residues. Looked up from germline, CDR1 is MGHRA and CDR2 is YSYEKL. V was trimmed by 4 bases and J by 4 bases, leaving 14 bases between them. Here the CDR3 reads CASSLNTGEYEQYF. CDR3 nucleotide sequence: TGCGCCAGCAGCCTTAATACTGGGGAGTACGAGCAGTACTTC.

This chain joins TRBV5-1 and TRBJ2-7; TRBD1 agrees at 7 bases. The germline V gene has CDR1 SGHRS and CDR2 YFSETQ. Trimming removed 4 bases from V and 1 base from J; junction bases left unmatched: 8. This CDR3 is 15 amino acids long. The CDR3 DNA follows: TGCGCCAGCAGCCTCCTACAGGGGAGTTCCTACGAGCAGTACTTC. Amino acid sequence: CASSLLQGSSYEQYF. The entire variable domain, with the rest obtained from reference TRBV5-1 and TRBJ2-7, is as follows: KAGVTQTPRYLIKTRGQQVTLSCSPISGHRSVSWYQQTPGQGLQFLFEYFSETQRNKGNFPGRFSGRQFSNSRSEMNVSTLELGDSALYLCASSLLQGSSYEQYFGPGTRLTVT.

There are a few counts of this clone. V and J are TRBV4-1 and TRBJ2-2; D is perhaps TRBD1 (6 bases). Germline lookup yields CDR1 MGHRA and CDR2 YSYEKL. The CDR3 spans 14 residues. V lost 3 bases and J 6 bases, leaving 11 bases between the germline ends. The CDR3 here is CASSQVGAPGELFF. In nucleotides, the CDR3 is TGCGCCAGCAGCCAGGTGGGGGCGCCCGGGGAGCTGTTTTTT.

This clone was observed a few times. The V call is TRBV2, the J call TRBJ2-3; D ambiguous. V lost 4 bases to trimming and J lost 5 bases, with 4 bases between them. The germline gives CDR1 SNHLY, CDR2 FYNNEI. The CDR3 length is 11 residues. The CDR3 loop is CASSVVDTQYF. As DNA, the CDR3 is TGTGCCAGCAGTGTCGTAGATACGCAGTATTTT.

The table lists this clone with a few counts. The rearrangement links TRBV15 to TRBJ2-1; D gene uncertain. This CDR3 has 16 residues. Trimming removed 0 bases from V and 2 bases from J, with 11 bases in between. The germline gives CDR1 LNHNV, CDR2 YYDKDF (reference sequence). CDR3 DNA sequence: TGTGCCACCAGCAGAGATCTGACGGTTGCCTACAATGAGCAGTTCTTC. Its translation: CATSRDLTVAYNEQFF.

The V call is TRBV7-9, the J call TRBJ1-4; D unresolved. The V and J ends lost 3 bases and 0 bases respectively, with 2 bases between them. Germline V gives CDR1 SEHNR, CDR2 FQNEAQ (reference sequence). The CDR3 consists of 13 residues. In DNA, the CDR3 is TGTGCCAGCAGCTTGTCAACTAATGAAAAACTGTTTTTT. Amino acids: CASSLSTNEKLFF.

The CDR3 loop reads CSVLPGQEYNEQFF. In DNA, the CDR3 is TGCAGCGTTCTACCGGGACAGGAGTACAATGAGCAGTTCTTC. This chain uses TRBV29-1 with TRBJ2-1, with 8 bases lining up with TRBD1. The CDR3 loop spans 14 amino acids. Germline V gives CDR1 SQVTM, CDR2 ANQGSEA. V was pared by 5 bases and J by 4 bases, with 7 bases of the junction left unmatched.

A few counts support this clone. V is TRBV7-2 and J is TRBJ1-6; 8 positions agree with TRBD1. This CDR3 comprises 16 residues. The J segment lost 9 bases and the V segment lost 0 bases, leaving 7 bases of the junction unmatched. CDR1 SGHTA and CDR2 FQGNSA come from the germline V gene. The CDR3 is CASSLATGALGSPLHF. CDR3 sequence (DNA): TGTGCCAGCAGCTTAGCGACAGGGGCATTGGGTTCACCCCTCCACTTT.

The chain couples TRBV6-5 to TRBJ2-7, with a tentative D call TRBD1 (5 bases). Trimming stripped 5 bases from V and 6 bases from J, with 17 bases between. The CDR3 totals 14 residues. In germline, CDR1 is MNHEY, CDR2 SVGAGI. For the CDR3, the DNA is TGTGCCAGCAGTCCACCTGACAGAACTCTCGAGCAGTACTTC. Translated: CASSPPDRTLEQYF.

The CDR3 is CATSSPPGQMNTEAFF. Written as DNA, the CDR3 is TGTGCCACCAGCAGCCCCCCGGGACAGATGAACACTGAAGCTTTCTTT. The rearrangement joins TRBV15 to TRBJ1-1; TRBD1 matches 7 bases. This CDR3 has 16 residues. The V and J ends lost 3 bases and 0 bases, in that order; junction bases with no gene match: 7. Germline V lookup: CDR1 LNHNV, CDR2 YYDKDF (reference sequence).

The chain uses TRBV10-3 and TRBJ2-7; D unclear. The CDR3 has 12 residues. Trimming cost V 3 bases and J 5 bases, with 8 bases left between them. Germline V CDR1 and CDR2: ENHRY, SYGVKD. CDR3 sequence: CAISENHHEQYF. The DNA of the CDR3 is TGTGCCATCAGTGAAAATCACCACGAGCAGTACTTC.